This T cell receptor (beta chain) was recorded in a study of shared clonotypes between healthy human individuals (dated by TCRdb to 2020 to 2022). Notes on the research overall: Two women and three men aged 18 to 49 years were included in the cohort. For each donor, CD4 naive and CD4 memory were each given three plates, CD8 naive was given two plates, and CD8 memory was given one plate. Blood TCR repertoires of five healthy adults were deeply sequenced to estimate repertoire size and the extent of clonotype sharing between individuals. To increase sequencing depth and limit assay-specific biases, TCR repertoire library preparation and sequencing were carried out by different laboratories using diverse techniques. Leukapheresis yielded between about 0.9 and 9.5 billion PBMCs per donor.

On the study overall, not on this receptor specifically: Compared with non-shared clonotypes, the clonotypes found in all four sorted-subset donors had higher generation probabilities. Because the study included a small number of donors, the genetic and exposure-history diversity represented was limited. About 5% of naive CD4, roughly 3.6% of naive CD8, roughly 2.4% of memory CD4, and 0.35% to 0.4% of memory CD8 clonotypes were shared across a few donors. Incomplete sequencing was indicated by rarefaction of sorted-subset datasets, despite the large sequencing depth. Larger estimated clonotype richness was generally found for naive subsets than for memory subsets. Sampling was restricted to blood, and TCR repertoires in tissues likely differ from the TCR repertoires found in blood. Based on pairwise subsampling, the degree of clonotype sharing among donors was expected to be affected by sequencing depth.

Donors were healthy HIV-negative adults with no recently reported acute infections or vaccinations. All donors were Caucasian adults living in Nashville, Tennessee, USA. Magnetic negative selection was used to enrich CD4+ T cells, after which naive cells were positively selected on CD45RA and the negative fraction became the memory subset. Blood was obtained by leukapheresis, after which PBMCs were separated by Ficoll-Histopaque density gradient centrifugation and cryopreserved in liquid nitrogen vapor phase. Analytical flow cytometry was used to check the purity and quantity of every magnetically sorted T cell population. From each sorted fraction, genomic DNA was isolated and quantified by UV absorbance on a Nanodrop 2000c. As for this clone: The specificity of this receptor is unknown. Base qualities are missing; no much larger clone stands one base away.

Using the deep immunoSEQ assay, multiplex PCR amplified TCR CDR3 regions from genomic DNA. Genomic DNA extracted from each cell subset was distributed evenly over all wells of several immunoSEQ 96-well plates, and each plate served as one replicate. For sorted subsets, 150 to 250 ng genomic DNA, equal to tens of thousands of T cell genomes, was loaded into each replicate PCR. Purified libraries were quantified with a Qubit 3.0 fluorometer, sized on a Bioanalyzer 2100, and re-quantified with the KAPA Library Quantification kit. Every immunoSEQ 96-well plate was sequenced on a dedicated single-read 150-cycle Illumina NextSeq 550 flow cell. Turning to the authors' computational methods: The immunoSEQ output contained only junctional sequences without quality scores, so filtering could not match that applied to full-length reads. To assign V/J genes and CDR3, sequences were annotated using PyIR, a Python wrapper for IgBLAST v1.9, with IMGT germline references. Reads were removed for weak V/J assignments (E-value above 1e-6), missing CDR3, stop codons, out-of-frame junctions, or ambiguous translated residues. V3J clonotypes were defined as sequences sharing an identical inferred V gene, J gene, and CDR3 amino acid sequence. The percentage overlap between two repertoires was calculated by dividing the number of shared unique clonotypes by the size of the smaller repertoire. RTK rarefaction, the Chao1 estimator, and Recon v2.1 estimates of unobserved clonotypes were used to assess repertoire richness. OLGA was used to compute generation probabilities for all TCRbeta clonotypes that the gDNA method yielded from a few donors. TCRdb holds this immuneACCESS table with in-frame rearrangements only. Some clones are missing; in checked studies, unresolved V genes explain under half, and the rest has no known cause. V and J calls plus clone size are reproduced from that table; the DNA served to infer D and trimming. In this sample the table shows 600,000 to 800,000 clones, roughly two thirds of which occur a single time. Of the sample, under 2% falls within the top ten clones.

The trim is 0 bases for V and 9 bases for J, with a gap of 9 bases between the germline ends. The CDR3 starts with the cysteine, ends with the phenylalanine, and has 13 residues. This entry keeps only the CDR3 DNA: 39 bases, framed from base 1. From a lookup of the germline V gene, CDR1 and CDR2 are SGHAT and FQNNGV. This receptor was identified in a woman aged 30 to 39 in good health. The source material was memory CD4+ T cells sorted from blood. In the paper's terms, the cell subset or site label means: CD45RA-negative fraction. The V and J genes are TRBV11-2 and TRBJ2-1, with no confidently assigned D gene. The CDR3 amino acid sequence is: CASSLDRVGEQFF. The nucleotide sequence reads as follows: TGTGCCAGCAGCTTAGATCGAGTAGGTGAGCAGTTCTTC.